This entry features one TCR beta chain sequence. What antigen it recognizes has not been identified. It has no much larger one-base neighbor in the sample; base qualities were not kept. Taken from cysteine to phenylalanine, the CDR3 has 14 residues. Solely the CDR3 DNA is kept, with 42 bases framed from the first base. V loses 3 bases of germline sequence and J loses 5 bases, and the interval between the two ends is 11 bases. CDR1 and CDR2 are read off the germline V gene (reference sequence) as SEHNR and FQNEAQ. This entry comes from a study of blood T cell repertoires in COVID-19 (TCRdb year 2020). General notes on the study: The collaborator samples originated in the United States, Italy and Spain and spanned the acute and convalescent phases of COVID-19. The repertoires were released in a freely available public database meant as a resource for research on the immune response to SARS-CoV-2. The samples were drawn from two sources: the first 160 participants of the ongoing ImmuneRACE study, and 1,000 to 1,500 subjects contributed by 6 global collaborators. The sample metadata nearly always contained a de-identified subject ID, COVID-19 status, age in years and sex. The material from the prospective study consisted of cDNA or gDNA derived from T cells, B-cell-depleted T cells, or PBMCs. The dataset comprised deeply sampled blood TCRbeta repertoires from subjects exposed to, actively infected with, or recovered from COVID-19. Where available, HLA class I and class II types were taken from metadata supplied by the sample provider and were not determined by assay-based typing.

Collaborating institutions collected whole blood in K2EDTA tubes following their own protocols. For TCRbeta analysis, collaborators shipped samples in one of three forms: frozen whole blood, isolated PBMCs, or DNA extracted from either of those sample types. The immunoSEQ Assay, a bias-controlled multiplex PCR, was used to amplify TCRbeta CDR3 regions from genomic DNA. As for the original processing: The number of nucleated cells in each sample was estimated by amplification of reference gene primers within the assay. To quantify the absolute abundance of each unique TCRbeta CDR3 rearrangement, sequence reads were collapsed and filtered. Productive Simpson clonality was computed per sample as the square root of Simpson's diversity index over productive rearrangements. TCRdb holds this immuneACCESS table with in-frame rearrangements only. Some clones are missing; in checked studies, unresolved V genes explain under half, and the rest has no known cause. For V, J and clone size, that table is used; D and trimming come from the DNA. Within this sample are about 280,000 clones, with over 75% of them counted one time only. Together, the top ten hold 5.1% of the sample.

The paper's findings and limits, for the study overall: The amount of clinical and demographic metadata varied by source and participant and was provided uncurated.

The receptor's source is a man between 45 and 60 years old with active or convalescent COVID-19. Sequencing was performed on peripheral blood. The receptor chain draws on TRBV7-9 and TRBJ2-1, with the D segment identity uncertain. The CDR3 sequence is CASSFALLDNEQFF. The nucleotide sequence is given as TGTGCCAGCAGCTTCGCCCTGTTAGACAATGAGCAGTTCTTC.